In its sample, the clone carrying this T cell receptor (beta chain) was seen a few times. Its antigen is currently unknown. This sample stems from a study of response to subunit inactivated influenza vaccine. TCRdb re-called the RT-PCR reads with MiXCR, one entry per CDR3 protein. In the table there are about 180,000 distinct CDR3 sequences, about a tenth of which are singletons. V was clipped by 7 bases and J by 0 bases, with 10 bases between them. This CDR3 has 13 amino acids. CDR1 and CDR2 (germline): MNHNS, SASEGT. Overall study findings and caveats: The authors suggested that few new T cells are recruited per seasonal influenza vaccination.

Material: non-naive T cells sorted from PBMCs, obtained on the day of vaccination. The sequence derives from a man aged 50 to 59 who received an inactivated influenza vaccine. The J gene is TRBJ2-7, the V gene TRBV6-1, with D perhaps matching TRBD2 (6 bases). The CDR3 is CASMDYNSYEQYF. The CDR3 coding sequence is TGTGCCAGCATGGACTATAACTCCTACGAGCAGTACTTC.